One and the same sample provided the 29 T cell receptor beta chains below, sequenced in a study of spatial heterogeneity in lung cancer. The time point denotes: sample taken at primary tumor resection. MiXCR, run by TCRdb on the 5' RACE reads, gives a single entry per CDR3 protein. This table has 5,000 to 6,500 distinct CDR3 sequences, 3.5% to 4.5% appearing once. Sequenced material: normal lung tissue next to the tumor, taken at surgery. These receptors originate from a male donor with early-stage non-small cell lung cancer.

Comments on this clonotype: A much bigger clone sits one base away, suggesting this may be a read error. CDR3 DNA: TGTGCCACCAGCAGAGATTGCGGAAACACCATATATTTT. It specifies CATSRDCGNTIYF. The chain joins TRBV15 to TRBJ1-3; D is undetermined. The CDR3 spans 13 residues. V dropped 0 bases and J dropped 4 bases, with 4 bases sitting between them. CDR1 LNHNV and CDR2 YYDKDF come from the germline V gene (reference sequence).

Judged by abundance, this clonotype is medium-sized. The CDR3 protein is CASSMGRSGTEAFF. CDR3 nucleotides: TGTGCCAGCAGCATGGGGCGTTCGGGGACTGAAGCTTTCTTT. The chain uses TRBV7-3 and TRBJ1-1; perhaps TRBD1 as D (5 bases). The CDR3 is 14 residues long. Trimming removed 5 bases from V and 5 bases from J, with 15 bases in between. Germline CDR1 is SGHTA and CDR2 is FQGTGA.

By share of the sample, this clonotype is medium-sized. The chain combines TRBV7-2 with TRBJ2-1; no definite D call. The germline V gene has CDR1 SGHTA and CDR2 FQGNSA. CDR3 size: 14 residues. V lost 4 bases and J lost 7, with 14 bases in between. CDR3: CASSSDHGSNEQFF. CDR3 coding DNA: TGTGCCAGCAGCTCAGACCATGGATCAAATGAGCAGTTCTTC.

This clonotype was seen at least ten times. The chain has TRBV27 and TRBJ1-5; D not resolved. Germline-derived CDR1 and CDR2 are MNHEY and SMNVEV (reference sequence). There are 12 residues in the CDR3. V was shortened by 10 bases and J by 0 bases, with 7 bases between the two germline ends. CDR3 residues: CATGYSNQPQHF. The DNA of the CDR3 is TGTGCCACCGGGTATAGCAATCAGCCCCAGCATTTT.

This clonotype is deemed medium-sized. The rearrangement joins TRBV6-6 to TRBJ1-2; TRBD1 aligns across 7 bases. Losses at the gene ends were 5 bases for V and 5 bases for J; bases not matched to a gene: 2. Germline values: CDR1 MNHNY, CDR2 SVGAGI (reference sequence). The CDR3 has 12 amino acids. In DNA, the CDR3 is TGTGCCAGCAGTCGGGACAGTTATGGCTACACCTTC. It is translated as CASSRDSYGYTF.

This clonotype turned up a few times. The gene calls are TRBV13 and TRBJ2-4, with D uncertain. This CDR3 is 15 amino acids long. CDR1 is PRHDT and CDR2 is FYEKMQ in the germline V gene (reference sequence). V was trimmed by 5 bases and J by 1 base, leaving 12 bases between them. Here the CDR3 reads CASSPYDAAKNIQYF. CDR3 nucleotides: TGTGCCAGCAGCCCCTACGACGCCGCCAAAAACATTCAGTACTTC.

Worth noting for this clonotype: A much more abundant neighbour one base away suggests this may be a read error. The genes are TRBV24-1 and TRBJ2-1; D is undetermined. The CDR3 has 11 amino acids. Germline V gene lookup returns CDR1 KGHDR and CDR2 SFDVKD. CDR3: CGTSELHEQFF. CDR3 DNA: TGTGGCACCAGTGAACTCCATGAGCAGTTCTTC.

This clonotype is termed medium-sized (0.01 to 0.1%). The V gene is TRBV7-3, the J gene TRBJ2-1; 10 nucleotides align to TRBD2. V gave up 1 base and J gave up 6 bases; unmatched junction bases: 3. CDR1 and CDR2 (germline): SGHTA, FQGTGA. This CDR3 has 15 residues. Here the CDR3 reads CASSLIAGGTNEQFF. CDR3 DNA: TGTGCCAGCAGCTTAATAGCGGGGGGAACCAATGAGCAGTTCTTC. Drawing the rest from reference TRBV7-3 and TRBJ2-1, the complete variable domain is GAGVSQTPSNKVTEKGKYVELRCDPISGHTALYWYRQSLGQGPEFLIYFQGTGAADDSGLPNDRFFAVRPEGSVSTLKIQRTERGDSAVYLCASSLIAGGTNEQFFGPGTRLTVL.

Ten or more counts support this clonotype. The chain has TRBV11-2 and TRBJ1-2; the match to TRBD1 covers 7 bases. The trim removed 5 bases at V and 3 bases at J, leaving 3 bases unmatched. The CDR3 has 13 residues. CDR1 and CDR2 (germline): SGHAT, FQNNGV. The CDR3 region is CASSHDRDYGYTF. DNA of the CDR3: TGTGCCAGCAGCCACGACAGGGACTATGGCTACACCTTC.

This clonotype has a count of ten or more. The chain recombines TRBV20-1 with TRBJ1-3; 9 nucleotides agree with TRBD1. Germline V gives CDR1 DFQATT, CDR2 SNEGSKA (reference sequence). This CDR3 has 14 residues. The ends lost 4 bases at V and 2 bases at J; junction bases unmatched: 3. CDR3: CSAKDRGTGNTIYF. CDR3 coding DNA: TGCAGTGCTAAGGACAGGGGAACTGGAAACACCATATATTTT.

This clonotype was recorded many times. One end of the junction fails to match germline, which may point to a read error. This chain uses TRBV19 with TRBJ1-2; D ambiguous. This CDR3 is 11 amino acids long. Germline CDR1 reads LNHDA; CDR2 reads SQIVND (reference sequence). The CDR3 sequence is CASSRARIFAF. The CDR3 nucleotides read TGTGCCAGTAGTAGGGCCAGAATATTCGCCTTC.

In its sample, this clonotype was seen many times. The chain uses TRBV9 and TRBJ2-1; a weak D match, TRBD2 (5 bases). CDR1 and CDR2 from the germline V gene are SGDLS and YYNGEE. The V gene lost 0 bases and the J gene lost 6 bases, with 16 bases spanning the gap. The CDR3 runs 16 residues. The CDR3 sequence: CASSVAFRGGGNEQFF. CDR3 sequence (DNA): TGTGCCAGCAGCGTAGCGTTCCGCGGAGGTGGCAATGAGCAGTTCTTC.

This clonotype was picked up a small number of times. This sequence joins TRBV10-2 and TRBJ1-1; no clear D gene. Trimming removed 2 bases from V and 1 base from J, with 5 bases in between. The CDR3 extends over 13 amino acids. Germline V gene data show CDR1 as WSHSY and CDR2 as SAAADI. Here the CDR3 DNA reads TGCGCCAGCAGTGAGGGGCAGAACACTGAAGCTTTCTTT. Its translation is CASSEGQNTEAFF.

This clonotype has more than one count but fewer than ten. This chain joins TRBV11-2 and TRBJ2-2; either TRBD1 or TRBD2 may supply D (5 bases each). CDR3 length: 15 amino acids. The V gene's germline CDR1 is SGHAT and CDR2 FQNNGV. V lost 4 bases and J 6 bases, leaving 15 bases between the germline ends. The CDR3 nucleotides are TGTGCCAGCAGCTCGGGGCTCCGGATGTCCGGGGAGCTGTTTTTT. Amino acids: CASSSGLRMSGELFF. Based on the CDR3 plus reference TRBV11-2 and TRBJ2-2, the full variable domain is EAGVAQSPRYKIIEKRQSVAFWCNPISGHATLYWYQQILGQGPKLLIQFQNNGVVDDSQLPKDRFSAERLKGVDSTLKIQPAKLEDSAVYLCASSSGLRMSGELFFGEGSRLTVL.

In its sample, this clonotype was seen a few times. V and J are TRBV20-1 and TRBJ1-6; D may be TRBD1 (6 bases). Germline CDR1 is DFQATT and CDR2 is SNEGSKA (reference sequence). CDR3 length: 14 residues. The CDR3 bases are TGCAGCCCTTTGGTAGTCAGGGGTAATTCACCCCTCCACTTT. Encoded protein: CSPLVVRGNSPLHF.

This clonotype appeared many times. V gene TRBV3-1 combines with J gene TRBJ2-1; D is perhaps TRBD2 (5 bases). Germline V gene sequence: CDR1 LGHDT, CDR2 YNNKEL (reference sequence). The CDR3 extends over 16 amino acids. V was clipped by 5 bases and J by 3 bases, with 17 bases between them. This CDR3 is CASSSSKREYYNEQFF. In nucleotides, the CDR3 is TGTGCCAGCAGCTCCTCGAAGAGGGAGTACTACAATGAGCAGTTCTTC.

This clonotype has just a few counts. V and J are TRBV6-5 and TRBJ1-5, with D possibly matching TRBD1 (5 bases). V gave up 5 bases and J gave up 5 bases, with 16 bases separating them. This CDR3 has 15 residues. Germline V gene sequence: CDR1 MNHEY, CDR2 SVGAGI. As DNA, the CDR3 is TGTGCCAGCAGTACGACGGGCTCGGGGGATCAGCCCCAGCATTTT. This gives the protein CASSTTGSGDQPQHF.

This clonotype was seen many times. CDR3 sequence reads: CSAKGVETQYF. CDR3 coding DNA: TGCAGTGCTAAAGGGGTGGAGACCCAGTACTTC. The chain joins TRBV20-1 to TRBJ2-5, with D possibly being TRBD1 (5 bases). V gave up 4 bases and J gave up 5 bases, with 8 bases separating them. Germline-derived CDR1 and CDR2 are DFQATT and SNEGSKA (reference sequence). CDR3 size: 11 residues.

There are many counts of this clonotype. The chain joins TRBV20-1 to TRBJ1-4, with 9 bases lining up with TRBD1. The V gene end was trimmed by 6 bases and the J gene end by 2 bases; junction bases not matched to a gene: 4. This CDR3 is built from 14 residues. Germline V gene sequence: CDR1 DFQATT, CDR2 SNEGSKA (reference sequence). The CDR3 protein is CSAEQGATNEKLFF. The CDR3, as DNA: TGCAGTGCGGAACAGGGGGCGACTAATGAAAAACTGTTTTTT.

This clonotype was recorded many times. The chain uses TRBV4-2 and TRBJ2-5, with TRBD1 identical over 7 bases. CDR1 is LGHNA and CDR2 is YNFKEQ in the germline V gene. V trimming: 2 bases; J trimming: 5 bases; junction bases outside the gene matches: 5. The CDR3 is made up of 14 amino acids. For the CDR3, the DNA is TGTGCCAGCAGCCAAAACAGGGGTGAGGAGACCCAGTACTTC. It codes for CASSQNRGEETQYF.

This clonotype is medium-sized by share. J is TRBJ2-3 and V is TRBV6-1; 11 bases map to TRBD2. CDR3 length: 15 residues. V lost 1 base, J lost 7 bases, and 4 bases stayed unmatched. The germline V gene encodes CDR1 MNHNS and CDR2 SASEGT. DNA for the CDR3: TGTGCCAGCAGTGAAGAGGTAGCGGGGGGGCATACGCAGTATTTT. The encoded protein is CASSEEVAGGHTQYF.

The table lists this clonotype with many counts. This chain connects TRBV20-1 to TRBJ1-5; D is possibly TRBD1 (5 bases). This CDR3 spans 15 amino acids. CDR1 is DFQATT and CDR2 is SNEGSKA in the germline V gene (reference sequence). V was pared by 0 bases and J by 1 base, with 10 bases between. CDR3 region: CSARDTGGSNQPQHF. The CDR3 DNA reads TGCAGTGCTAGAGATACGGGGGGGAGCAATCAGCCCCAGCATTTT.

This clonotype has at least ten counts. This sequence joins TRBV11-1 and TRBJ2-2, with a possible D match to TRBD2 (6 bases). Trimming cost V 2 bases and J 1 base, with 11 bases left between them. Germline CDR1 is SGHAT and CDR2 is FQDESV (reference sequence). CDR3 size: 16 residues. The CDR3 DNA reads as TGTGCCAGCAGCTTAAGCCCTAGCGAGAACACCGGGGAGCTGTTTTTT. Its protein is CASSLSPSENTGELFF.

The V and J genes are TRBV2 and TRBJ2-3; 13 bases agree with TRBD2. V gave up 6 bases and J gave up 9 bases; unmatched junction bases: 12. This CDR3 comprises 16 residues. Germline lookup yields CDR1 SNHLY and CDR2 FYNNEI. CDR3 nucleotide sequence: TGTGCCAGCAGGGACTCTACTAGCGGGGGGGCCAGAACGCAGTATTTT. Residues: CASRDSTSGGARTQYF.

There are many counts of this clonotype. This CDR3 reads CASSLPGTVNQPQHF. As DNA, the CDR3 is TGCGCCAGCAGCCTTCCCGGGACGGTGAATCAGCCCCAGCATTTT. The chain employs TRBV4-1 and TRBJ1-5, with D possibly matching TRBD1 (5 bases). The V gene lost 4 bases and the J gene lost 4 bases, with 14 bases spanning the gap. The CDR3 length is 15 residues. Germline CDR1 MGHRA, CDR2 YSYEKL.

This clonotype is medium-sized. This sequence joins TRBV2 and TRBJ2-3, with D possibly matching TRBD2 (5 bases). Germline assignment: CDR1 SNHLY and CDR2 FYNNEI. The germline V and J ends were trimmed by 5 bases and 6 bases, with 18 bases remaining between them. CDR3 size: 15 residues. CDR3 protein: CASSPDPPRGDTQYF. CDR3 coding DNA: TGTGCCAGCAGTCCCGACCCACCGAGAGGGGATACGCAGTATTTT. The whole variable domain, filled in from reference TRBV2 and TRBJ2-3, reads EPEVTQTPSHQVTQMGQEVILRCVPISNHLYFYWYRQILGQKVEFLVSFYNNEISEKSEIFDDQFSVERPDGSNFTLKIRSTKLEDSAMYFCASSPDPPRGDTQYFGPGTRLTVL.

This clonotype came up a few times. This chain connects TRBV24-1 to TRBJ2-3; D is unresolved. Trimming stripped 5 bases from V and 1 base from J, with 9 bases between. Germline V gene lookup returns CDR1 KGHDR and CDR2 SFDVKD. CDR3 length: 14 amino acids. The CDR3 loop is CATSGNLGTDTQYF. For the CDR3, the DNA is TGTGCCACCAGTGGGAACCTAGGCACAGATACGCAGTATTTT.

Notes on this clonotype: The junction differs from germline at one of its ends, possibly a read error. The V call is TRBV7-6, the J call TRBJ1-1, with D tentatively TRBD1 (5 bases). The V gene's germline CDR1 is SGHVS and CDR2 FNYEAQ. The length of the CDR3 is 14 residues. DNA for the CDR3: TGTGTCAGCAGCTTAGCGGGACCGGGGTCACAAGCTTTCTTT. Its protein is CVSSLAGPGSQAFF. The full variable domain, its missing parts supplied by reference TRBV7-6 and TRBJ1-1, is GAGVSQSPRYKVTKRGQDVALRCDPISGHVSLYWYRQALGQGPEFLTYFNYEAQQDKSGLPNDRFSAERPEGSISTLTIQRTEQRDSAMYRCVSSLAGPGSQAFFGQGTRLTVV.

This clonotype is deemed medium-sized. In nucleotides, the CDR3 is TGTGCCAGCAGGCAGGCGATTCAGGTCTACGAGCAGTACTTC. This translates into CASRQAIQVYEQYF. The chain links TRBV2 to TRBJ2-7; D uncertain. V gave up 6 bases and J gave up 3 bases, with 15 bases separating them. CDR3 length: 14 residues. Germline CDR1 is SNHLY and CDR2 is FYNNEI. Full variable domain (remainder filled in from reference TRBV2 and TRBJ2-7): EPEVTQTPSHQVTQMGQEVILRCVPISNHLYFYWYRQILGQKVEFLVSFYNNEISEKSEIFDDQFSVERPDGSNFTLKIRSTKLEDSAMYFCASRQAIQVYEQYFGPGTRLTVT.